Below, one TCR beta chain is given with its context. Its antigen remains unidentified. This sample was taken from a study of T cells expressing NK-cell markers. Whole-study context: HCMV serostatus: most of the eight sequenced donors positive, one negative. Study outcomes and limitations: The dominant NKG2C+ clonotypes represented about 1.0-7.5% of CD8+ T cells in over 5 donors. The study did not resolve the HCMV specificity of expanded NKG2C+ T cell clones.

This CDR3 is built from 13 residues. Germline V gene lookup returns CDR1 KGHDR and CDR2 SFDVKD. Scientists made TCR beta cDNA using 5'RACE template switching with UMIs. TCRdb reprocessed the 5' RACE reads, with one entry per CDR3 protein and no DNA. This sample carries roughly 450,000 distinct CDR3 sequences, with 1.4% to 1.5% going to the ten biggest clones. V and J are TRBV24-1 and TRBJ1-1. Specimen: blood T cells: a sorted CD56 or NKG2C T cell subset, CD4+ or CD8+ T cells, or bulk PBMC T cells (not recorded which). This clonotype originated in a woman between 50 and 59 years old in good health. CDR3 amino acids: CATTDVGNTEAFF.